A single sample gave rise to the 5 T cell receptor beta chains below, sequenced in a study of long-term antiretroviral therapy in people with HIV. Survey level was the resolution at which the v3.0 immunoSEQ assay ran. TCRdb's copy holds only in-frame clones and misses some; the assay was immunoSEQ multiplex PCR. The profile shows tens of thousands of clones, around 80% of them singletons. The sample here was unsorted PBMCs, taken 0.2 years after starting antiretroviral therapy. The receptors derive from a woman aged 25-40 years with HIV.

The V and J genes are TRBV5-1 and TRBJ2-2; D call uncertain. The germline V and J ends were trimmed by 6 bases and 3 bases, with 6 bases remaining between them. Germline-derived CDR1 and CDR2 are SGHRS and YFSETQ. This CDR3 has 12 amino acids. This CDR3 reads CASKADTGELFF. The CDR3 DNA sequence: TGCGCCAGCAAGGCAGACACCGGGGAGCTGTTTTTT.

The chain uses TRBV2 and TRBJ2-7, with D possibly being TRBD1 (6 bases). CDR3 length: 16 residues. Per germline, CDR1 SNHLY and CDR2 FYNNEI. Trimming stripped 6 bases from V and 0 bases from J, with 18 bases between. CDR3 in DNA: TGTGCCAGCAGCCAGGGCCAGGGGCTGGGCTCCTACGAGCAGTACGTC. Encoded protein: CASSQGQGLGSYEQYV.

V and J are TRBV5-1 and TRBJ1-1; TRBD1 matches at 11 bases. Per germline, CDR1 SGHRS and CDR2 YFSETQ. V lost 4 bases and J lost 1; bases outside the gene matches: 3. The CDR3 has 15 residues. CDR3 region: CASSRGTGGNTEAFF. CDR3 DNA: TGCGCCAGCAGCCGTGGGACAGGGGGGAACACTGAAGCTTTCTTT.

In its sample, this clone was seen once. The CDR3 loop is CASSDDSPLAKNIQYF. CDR3 DNA: TGTGCCAGCAGTGACGACAGCCCCTTAGCCAAAAACATTCAGTACTTC. The chain uses TRBV6-1 and TRBJ2-4, with D maybe TRBD1 (5 bases). The germline V gene encodes CDR1 MNHNS and CDR2 SASEGT. CDR3 length equals 16 residues. Trimming pared 3 bases from V and 0 bases from J, leaving 12 bases between.

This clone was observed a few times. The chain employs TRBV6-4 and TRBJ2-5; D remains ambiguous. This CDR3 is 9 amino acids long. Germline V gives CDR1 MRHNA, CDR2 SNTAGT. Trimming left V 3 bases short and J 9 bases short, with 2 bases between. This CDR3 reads CASSDPQYF. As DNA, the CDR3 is TGTGCCAGCAGTGATCCCCAGTACTTC.